The next 16 T cell receptor beta chains were all read from a single sample in a study of blood T cell repertoires in COVID-19. Generated by immunoSEQ multiplex PCR, the TCRdb table keeps only in-frame clones and is missing some. The sample contains about 370,000 clones, over 75% of which appear only once. The sequencing sample was made of peripheral blood. The source of these receptors is a woman under 40 with COVID-19, enrolled during active disease.

This chain connects TRBV5-1 to TRBJ1-3, with 8 nucleotides matching TRBD1. Germline assignment: CDR1 SGHRS and CDR2 YFSETQ. The J segment lost 3 bases and the V segment lost 5 bases, leaving 4 bases of the junction unmatched. The CDR3 loop spans 14 amino acids. The CDR3 DNA is TGCGCCAGCAGTTCGGACAGGGATGGAAACACCATATATTTT. Its translation: CASSSDRDGNTIYF.

This chain uses TRBV7-2 with TRBJ2-1; TRBD1 matches 7 bases. Germline V lookup: CDR1 SGHTA, CDR2 FQGNSA. V was pared by 5 bases and J by 9 bases, with 7 bases of the junction left unmatched. This CDR3 is 13 amino acids long. CDR3 in DNA: TGTGCCAGCAGCCCACTACACAGGGGTGAGCAGTTCTTC. Translation gives CASSPLHRGEQFF.

The chain has TRBV11-2 and TRBJ2-5; 8 bases align to TRBD1. The CDR3 totals 14 residues. Germline V CDR1 and CDR2: SGHAT, FQNNGV. The junction had 4 bases not matched to a gene; V was cut back by 5 bases and J by 2 bases. The CDR3 is CASSLTGGQETQYF. The CDR3 region has the DNA TGTGCCAGCAGCCTCACAGGGGGACAAGAGACCCAGTACTTC. The complete variable domain, with remaining parts taken from reference TRBV11-2 and TRBJ2-5, reads EAGVAQSPRYKIIEKRQSVAFWCNPISGHATLYWYQQILGQGPKLLIQFQNNGVVDDSQLPKDRFSAERLKGVDSTLKIQPAKLEDSAVYLCASSLTGGQETQYFGPGTRLLVL.

This rearrangement joins TRBV19 to TRBJ2-1; weak D call: TRBD2 (5 bases). Germline values: CDR1 LNHDA, CDR2 SQIVND (reference sequence). V lost 7 bases and J lost 0, with 16 bases in between. This CDR3 is 16 amino acids long. CDR3 residues: CASTLTTGSSYNEQFF. Written as DNA, the CDR3 is TGTGCCAGTACCTTAACTACGGGAAGCTCCTACAATGAGCAGTTCTTC.

The chain employs TRBV6-5 and TRBJ2-5; D gene unclear. The germline gives CDR1 MNHEY, CDR2 SVGAGI. Trimming pared 2 bases from V and 1 base from J, leaving 5 bases between. The CDR3 sequence is 13 residues long. This CDR3 reads CASSYGSQETQYF. The CDR3 DNA reads TGTGCCAGCAGTTACGGCAGCCAAGAGACCCAGTACTTC.

The chain employs TRBV28 and TRBJ2-2, with D possibly matching TRBD2 (5 bases). Trimming stripped 2 bases from V and 4 bases from J, with 14 bases between. The CDR3 runs to 16 residues. Germline assignment: CDR1 MDHEN and CDR2 SYDVKM. CDR3 nucleotide sequence: TGTGCCAGCAGTTTAACTAAGTTTGGGAGCACCGGGGAGCTGTTTTTT. As protein: CASSLTKFGSTGELFF.

V usage is TRBV15 and J usage is TRBJ1-4; D is uncertain. Trimming removed 4 bases at V and 5 bases at J, with 17 bases between. The CDR3 length is 16 residues. The germline CDR1 and CDR2 sequences are LNHNV and YYDKDF (reference sequence). The CDR3 here is CATSKPWIRGNEKLFF. For the CDR3, the DNA is TGTGCCACCAGCAAACCATGGATCCGAGGGAATGAAAAACTGTTTTTT.

V and J are TRBV30 and TRBJ2-7, with D unresolved. The length of the CDR3 is 13 residues. The V end was cut by 0 bases, the J end by 7 bases, with 13 bases between. Germline CDR1 reads GTSNPN; CDR2 reads SVGIG (reference sequence). The CDR3 DNA reads as TGTGCCTGGAGTGTGAGGCCCGCTACTGAGCAGTACTTC. It translates to CAWSVRPATEQYF.

The CDR3 spells CASSPRGLGQLNNEKLFF. Written as DNA, the CDR3 is TGTGCCAGCTCACCACGGGGCCTCGGACAGCTCAATAATGAAAAACTGTTTTTT. V gene TRBV18 combines with J gene TRBJ1-4; maybe TRBD1 (6 bases). The CDR3 length is 18 residues. With 1 base removed from V and 4 bases from J, the gap between germline ends came to 19 bases. Germline V lookup: CDR1 KGHSH, CDR2 LQKENI.

The chain has TRBV20-1 and TRBJ2-5; 8 nucleotides agree with TRBD1. CDR1 DFQATT and CDR2 SNEGSKA come from the germline V gene (reference sequence). The V gene end was trimmed by 3 bases and the J gene end by 7 bases; junction bases not matched to a gene: 13. The CDR3 spans 15 residues. CDR3 sequence reads: CSASQDDRGLGTQYF. CDR3 DNA: TGCAGTGCTAGTCAGGACGACAGGGGTCTCGGGACCCAGTACTTC.

The chain's CDR3 is CASSVTGTYEQYF. CDR3 DNA: TGTGCCAGCAGTGTAACGGGAACCTACGAGCAGTACTTC. The V call is TRBV28, the J call TRBJ2-7; a weak D match, TRBD2 (5 bases). CDR1 is MDHEN and CDR2 is SYDVKM in the germline V gene. CDR3 length: 13 amino acids. Trimming removed 5 bases at V and 2 bases at J, with 10 bases between.

V and J are TRBV11-2 and TRBJ2-7, with D possibly TRBD1 on 6 matching bases. V was cut by 5 bases and J by 3 bases, with 20 bases left in between. Germline V gene lookup returns CDR1 SGHAT and CDR2 FQNNGV. This CDR3 has 16 amino acids. The CDR3 DNA follows: TGTGCCAGCAGCCTTCCTCCGGACAGACCATTCTACGAGCAGTACTTC. Encoded protein: CASSLPPDRPFYEQYF.

The gene calls are TRBV24-1 and TRBJ2-1, with 8 nucleotides matching TRBD1. The CDR3 length is 15 residues. The ends lost 4 bases at V and 9 bases at J; junction bases unmatched: 10. The germline V gene encodes CDR1 KGHDR and CDR2 SFDVKD. The CDR3 sequence: CATSDPGTGVSEQFF. The CDR3 DNA reads TGTGCCACCAGTGACCCTGGGACAGGCGTTAGTGAGCAGTTCTTC.

This chain connects TRBV6-2 or TRBV6-3 to TRBJ2-7, with TRBD1 matching 7 bases. V shed 5 bases, J shed 1 base, and the junction held 5 bases outside the gene matches. Per germline, CDR1 MNHEY and CDR2 SVGEGT. The CDR3 runs 14 residues. CDR3 sequence (DNA): TGTGCCAGCAGTCCCCCGACAGGGTCCTACGAGCAGTACTTC. This sequence encodes CASSPPTGSYEQYF.

The chain carries TRBV12-3 or TRBV12-4 and TRBJ2-7; 7 nucleotides agree with TRBD2. The CDR3 consists of 13 residues. The V segment lost 3 bases and the J segment 2 bases; nucleotides outside the gene matches: 1. The CDR3 sequence is CASSLSGTYEQYF. In nucleotides, the CDR3 is TGTGCCAGCAGTTTGAGCGGGACCTACGAGCAGTACTTC.

The chain uses TRBV19 and TRBJ2-3; D is possibly TRBD2 (6 bases). Germline V gives CDR1 LNHDA, CDR2 SQIVND (reference sequence). The CDR3 sequence is 15 residues long. With 4 bases removed from V and 5 bases from J, the gap between germline ends came to 16 bases. CDR3 protein: CASSTSGTPVDTQYF. The DNA of the CDR3 is TGTGCCAGTAGTACCTCCGGGACTCCCGTAGATACGCAGTATTTT.